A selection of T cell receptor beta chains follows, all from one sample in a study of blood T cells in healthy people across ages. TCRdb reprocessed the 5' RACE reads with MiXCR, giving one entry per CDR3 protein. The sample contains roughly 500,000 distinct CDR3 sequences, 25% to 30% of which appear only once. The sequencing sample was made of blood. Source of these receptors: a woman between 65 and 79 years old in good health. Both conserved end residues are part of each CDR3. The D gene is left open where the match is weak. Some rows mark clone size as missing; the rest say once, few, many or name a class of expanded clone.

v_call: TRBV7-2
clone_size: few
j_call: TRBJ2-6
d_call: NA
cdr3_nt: TGTGCCAGCAGCTTAGGTAATCCTAGCTCTGGGGCCAACGTCCTGACTTTC
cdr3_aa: CASSLGNPSSGANVLTF

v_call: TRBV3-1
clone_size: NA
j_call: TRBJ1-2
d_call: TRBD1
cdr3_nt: TGTGCCAGCAGCCAACTGAATACAGGGGGCCATGGCTACACCTTC
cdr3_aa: CASSQLNTGGHGYTF

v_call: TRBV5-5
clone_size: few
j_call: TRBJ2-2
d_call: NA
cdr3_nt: TGTGCCAGCAGCATGGACACCTTACCCGAGGACACCGGGGAGCTGTTTTTT
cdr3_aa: CASSMDTLPEDTGELFF

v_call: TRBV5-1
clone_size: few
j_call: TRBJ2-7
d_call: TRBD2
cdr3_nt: TGCGTCAGCAGCTCGTTAGCGGGGCCGGGGGAGCAGTACTTC
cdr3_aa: CVSSSLAGPGEQYF

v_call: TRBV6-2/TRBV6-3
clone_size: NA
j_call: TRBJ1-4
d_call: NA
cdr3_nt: TGTGCCAGTTCGGACAGCCAAGATGAAAAACTGTTTTTT
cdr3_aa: CASSDSQDEKLFF

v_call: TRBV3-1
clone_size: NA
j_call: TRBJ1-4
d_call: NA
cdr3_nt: TGTGCCAGCAGGATTCAGGGGACCGAAAAACTGTTTTTT
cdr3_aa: CASRIQGTEKLFF

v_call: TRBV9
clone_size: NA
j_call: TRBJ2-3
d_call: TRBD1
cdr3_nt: TGTGCCAGCAGCGTAGAGTGGGGACAGAGCACAGATACGCAGTATTTT
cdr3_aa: CASSVEWGQSTDTQYF

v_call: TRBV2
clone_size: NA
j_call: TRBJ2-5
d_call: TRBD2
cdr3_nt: TGTGCCAGCAAGGTAGCGGGGGGTCATGAGACCCAGTACTTC
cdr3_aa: CASKVAGGHETQYF

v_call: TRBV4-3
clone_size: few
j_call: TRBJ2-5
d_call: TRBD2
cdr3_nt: TGCGCCAGCAGCCAAGGACTAGCTGGACAGACCCAGTACTTC
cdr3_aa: CASSQGLAGQTQYF

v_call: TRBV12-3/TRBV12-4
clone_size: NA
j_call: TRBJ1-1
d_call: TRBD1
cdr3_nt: TGTGCCAGCAGTTTAGGCGGGACAGACACTGAAGCTTTCTTT
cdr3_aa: CASSLGGTDTEAFF

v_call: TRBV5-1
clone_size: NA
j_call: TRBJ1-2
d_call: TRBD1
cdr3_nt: TGCGCCAGCAGCCTCGACGTACAGGGGGCGGGTGGCTACACCTTC
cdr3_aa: CASSLDVQGAGGYTF

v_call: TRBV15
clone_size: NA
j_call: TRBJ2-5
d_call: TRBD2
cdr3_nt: TGTGCCACCAGCAGTGGGAGGGGTGGTAGGGAGACCCAGTACTTC
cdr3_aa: CATSSGRGGRETQYF

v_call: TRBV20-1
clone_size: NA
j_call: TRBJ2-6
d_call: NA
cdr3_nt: TGCAGTGCATGGGATAGCCTCTCTGGGGCCAACGTCCTGACTTTC
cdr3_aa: CSAWDSLSGANVLTF

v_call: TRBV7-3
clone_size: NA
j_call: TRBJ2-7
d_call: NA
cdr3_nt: TGTGCCAGCAGCTTAGGCAGTGGGTCCCCCTACGAGCAGTACTTC
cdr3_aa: CASSLGSGSPYEQYF

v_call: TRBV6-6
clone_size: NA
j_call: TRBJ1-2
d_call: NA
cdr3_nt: TGTGCCAGCAGTTATACCGGACGGGGTGGCTACACCTTC
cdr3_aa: CASSYTGRGGYTF

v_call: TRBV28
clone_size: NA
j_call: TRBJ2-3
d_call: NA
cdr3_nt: TGTGCCAGCAGTCTCCTCTCGGAAGATACGCAGTATTTT
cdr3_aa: CASSLLSEDTQYF

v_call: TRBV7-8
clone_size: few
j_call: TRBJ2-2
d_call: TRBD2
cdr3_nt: TGTGCCAGCAGCCGACTAGCGCAGAACACCGGGGAGCTGTTTTTT
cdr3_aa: CASSRLAQNTGELFF

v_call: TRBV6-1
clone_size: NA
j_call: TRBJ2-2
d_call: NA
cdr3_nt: TGTGCCAGCAGTCCACTGTGGCCCGGGGAGCTGTTTTTT
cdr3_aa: CASSPLWPGELFF

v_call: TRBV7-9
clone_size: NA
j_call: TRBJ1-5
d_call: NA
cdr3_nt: TGTGCCAGCAGCTTAAGTTCGCCCCGGGACCAGCATTTT
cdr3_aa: CASSLSSPRDQHF

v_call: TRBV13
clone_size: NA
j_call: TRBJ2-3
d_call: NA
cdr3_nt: TGTGCCAGCAGTTCCTCCGGTCTCACAGATACGCAGTATTTT
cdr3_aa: CASSSSGLTDTQYF

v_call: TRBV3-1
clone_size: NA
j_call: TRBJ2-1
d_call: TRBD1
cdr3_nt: TGTGCCAGCAGCCGGGACAGGACTCACAATGAGCAGTTCTTC
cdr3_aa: CASSRDRTHNEQFF

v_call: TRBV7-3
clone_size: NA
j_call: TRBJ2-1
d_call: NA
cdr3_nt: TGTGCCAGCAGCTCTTCGACAGGTTCCTCCTACAATGAGCAGTTCTTC
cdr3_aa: CASSSSTGSSYNEQFF

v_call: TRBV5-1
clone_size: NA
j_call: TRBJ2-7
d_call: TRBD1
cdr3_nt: TGCGCCAGCAGCGCGGGACAGGTATTCTCCTACGAGCAGTACTTC
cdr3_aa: CASSAGQVFSYEQYF

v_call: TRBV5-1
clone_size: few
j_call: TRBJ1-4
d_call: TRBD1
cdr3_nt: TGCGCCAGCAGCTTCACTGGACAGGTGCGGGAAAAACTGTTTTTT
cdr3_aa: CASSFTGQVREKLFF

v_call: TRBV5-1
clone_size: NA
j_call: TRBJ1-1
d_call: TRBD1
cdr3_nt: TGCGCCAGCAGCGCCGGGACAGACATGAACACTGAAGCTTTCTTT
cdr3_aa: CASSAGTDMNTEAFF

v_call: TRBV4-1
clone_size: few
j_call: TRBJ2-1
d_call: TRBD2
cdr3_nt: TGCGCCAGCAGCCAATATACTCAGCGGGGGGGCCATAATGAGCAGTTCTTC
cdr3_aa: CASSQYTQRGGHNEQFF

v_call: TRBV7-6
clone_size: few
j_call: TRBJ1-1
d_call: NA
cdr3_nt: TGTGCCAGCAGCTTACAACAGAGAGGTAACACTGAAGCTTTCTTT
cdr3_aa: CASSLQQRGNTEAFF

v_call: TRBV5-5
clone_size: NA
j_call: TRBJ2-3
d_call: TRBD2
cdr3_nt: TGTGCCAGCAGCTTGGGGCGGGGGGCTCGCACAGATACGCAGTATTTT
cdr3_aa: CASSLGRGARTDTQYF

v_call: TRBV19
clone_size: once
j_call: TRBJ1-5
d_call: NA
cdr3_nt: TGTGCCAGTAGTAACACAGGGTTTAGCAATCAGCCCCAGCATTTT
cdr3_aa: CASSNTGFSNQPQHF

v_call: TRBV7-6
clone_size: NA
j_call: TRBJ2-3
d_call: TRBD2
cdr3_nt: TGTGCCAGCAGCTACTCACCGATTAGCGGGAAGCAAGATACGCAGTATTTT
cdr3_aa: CASSYSPISGKQDTQYF

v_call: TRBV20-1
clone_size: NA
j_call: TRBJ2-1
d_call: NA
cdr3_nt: TGCAGTGCTAGAGAGGTGGCAGGGGCCTCCTACAATGAGCAGTTCTTC
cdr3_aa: CSAREVAGASYNEQFF

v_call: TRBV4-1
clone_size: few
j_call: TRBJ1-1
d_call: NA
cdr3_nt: TGCGCCAGCACCATTACAGGGAGGACGGGTAACACTGAAGCTTTCTTT
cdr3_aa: CASTITGRTGNTEAFF

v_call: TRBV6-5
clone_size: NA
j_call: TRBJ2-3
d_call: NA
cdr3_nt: TGTGCCAGCAGTTATAACAGGGTCCGGGATACGCAGTATTTT
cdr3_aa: CASSYNRVRDTQYF

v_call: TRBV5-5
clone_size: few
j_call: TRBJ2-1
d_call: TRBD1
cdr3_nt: TGTGCCAGCAGCTTCAAAGGGGGCTTAGACAATGAGCAGTTCTTC
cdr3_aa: CASSFKGGLDNEQFF

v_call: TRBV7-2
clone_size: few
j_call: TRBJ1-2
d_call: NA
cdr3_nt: TGTGCCAGCAGCCAAACGCCAGGGATTGGCTACACCTTC
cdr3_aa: CASSQTPGIGYTF

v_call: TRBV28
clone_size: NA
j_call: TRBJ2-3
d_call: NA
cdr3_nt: TGTGCCAGCAGTTTACGGAGCCCCAGCACAGATACGCAGTATTTT
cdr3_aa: CASSLRSPSTDTQYF

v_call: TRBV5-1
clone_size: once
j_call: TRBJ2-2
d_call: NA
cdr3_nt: TGCGCCAGCAGCCTCCAGGAAGCCGGGGAGCTGTTTTTT
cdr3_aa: CASSLQEAGELFF

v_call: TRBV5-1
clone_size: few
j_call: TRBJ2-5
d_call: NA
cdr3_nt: TGCGCCAGCAGCTTGGCCGGGCTTCTTCAAGAGACCCAGTACTTC
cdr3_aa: CASSLAGLLQETQYF

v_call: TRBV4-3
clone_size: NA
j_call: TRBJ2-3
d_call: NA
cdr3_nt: TGCGCCAGCAGCCAAGATCTCTCGCAGGGTGGGAATAGAGATACGCAGTATTTT
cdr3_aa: CASSQDLSQGGNRDTQYF

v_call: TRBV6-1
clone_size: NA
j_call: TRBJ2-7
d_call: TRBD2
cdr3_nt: TGTGCCAGCAGTGCTAGCGGGGAGAGCTCCTACGAGCAGTACTTC
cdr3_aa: CASSASGESSYEQYF

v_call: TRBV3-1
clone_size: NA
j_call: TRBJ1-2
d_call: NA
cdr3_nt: TGTGCCAGCAGCCAAACAGGTCCCTGGAATGGCTACACCTTC
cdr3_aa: CASSQTGPWNGYTF

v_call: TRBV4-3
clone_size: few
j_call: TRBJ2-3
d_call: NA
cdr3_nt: TGCGCCAGCAGCAAACACGGTGGAGATACGCAGTATTTT
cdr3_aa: CASSKHGGDTQYF

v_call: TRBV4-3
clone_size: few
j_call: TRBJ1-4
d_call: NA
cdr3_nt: TGCGCCAGCAGCCAGCGAGAGTTCGGTGAAAAACTGTTTTTT
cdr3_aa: CASSQREFGEKLFF

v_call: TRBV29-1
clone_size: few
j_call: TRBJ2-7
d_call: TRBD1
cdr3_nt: TGCAGCGCAGGACAGGGGTCCTACGAGCAGTACTTC
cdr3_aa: CSAGQGSYEQYF

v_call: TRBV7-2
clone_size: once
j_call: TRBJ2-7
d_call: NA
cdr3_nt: TGTGCCAGCAGCTTGCAGAAAGAGCAGTACTTC
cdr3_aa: CASSLQKEQYF

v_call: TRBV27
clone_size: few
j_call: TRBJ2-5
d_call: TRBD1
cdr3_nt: TGTGCCAGCAGTTCGACAGGGGGATCAGAGACCCAGTACTTC
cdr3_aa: CASSSTGGSETQYF

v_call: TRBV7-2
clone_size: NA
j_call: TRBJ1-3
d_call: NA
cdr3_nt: TGTGCCAGCAGCTCCCCCCATTTTACCCCCATATATTTT
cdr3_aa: CASSSPHFTPIYF

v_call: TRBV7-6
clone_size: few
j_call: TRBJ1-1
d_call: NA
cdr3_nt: TGTGCCAGCAGCTTAGATGGGGGTGGAAACACTGAAGCTTTCTTT
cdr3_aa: CASSLDGGGNTEAFF

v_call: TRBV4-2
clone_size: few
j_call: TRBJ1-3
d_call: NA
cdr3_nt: TGTGCCAGCAGCCAAGCTGGGGGAGCTTCTGGAAACACCATATATTTT
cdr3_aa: CASSQAGGASGNTIYF

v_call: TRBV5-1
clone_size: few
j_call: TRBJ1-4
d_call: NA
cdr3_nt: TGCGCCAGCAGCACCGGGACGCGGGAAAAACTGTTTTTT
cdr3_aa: CASSTGTREKLFF

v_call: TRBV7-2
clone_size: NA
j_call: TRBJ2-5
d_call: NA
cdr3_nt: TGTGCCAGCAGCTTAGTCTGGACTACTCCTCGGGAGACCCAGTACTTC
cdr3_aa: CASSLVWTTPRETQYF

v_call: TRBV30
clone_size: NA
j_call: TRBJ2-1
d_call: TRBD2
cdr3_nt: TGTGCCTGGGGAACTAGCGGGGGGGCATACAATGAGCTGTTCTTC
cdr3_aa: CAWGTSGGAYNELFF